This TCR beta chain was sequenced during a study of shared clonotypes between healthy human individuals. V was clipped by 6 bases and J by 5 bases, with 16 bases between them. Germline loops: CDR1 MNHNS, CDR2 SASEGT. The CDR3 totals 14 residues. Assay: immunoSEQ multiplex PCR; the TCRdb copy retains only in-frame clones and omits some. The sample yields around 1.9 million clones, about 93% seen once. Cells designated naive CD8 were CD45RO-negative and were positively selected for CCR7, with terminally differentiated effector memory CD45RA+ cells excluded. Sequencing was performed on naive CD8+ T cells from PBMCs. This receptor was identified in a man younger than 35 in good health. Some clones in this sample may be carry-over from other donors' samples. V usage is TRBV6-1 and J usage is TRBJ2-5, with TRBD1 as a possible D gene (6 bases). The CDR3 here is CASSARGTGETQYF. CDR3 DNA: TGTGCCAGCAGCGCGAGGGGGACGGGCGAGACCCAGTACTTC.